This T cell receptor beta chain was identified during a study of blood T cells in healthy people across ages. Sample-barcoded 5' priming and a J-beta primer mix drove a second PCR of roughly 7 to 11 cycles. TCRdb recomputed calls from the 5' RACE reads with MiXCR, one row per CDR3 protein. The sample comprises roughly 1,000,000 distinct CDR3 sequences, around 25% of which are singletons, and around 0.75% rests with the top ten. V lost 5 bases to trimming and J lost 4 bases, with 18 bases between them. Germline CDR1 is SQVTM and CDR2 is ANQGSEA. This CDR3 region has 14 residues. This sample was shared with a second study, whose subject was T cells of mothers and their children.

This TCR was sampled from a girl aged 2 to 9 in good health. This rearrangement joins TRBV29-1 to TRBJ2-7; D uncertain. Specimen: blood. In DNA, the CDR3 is TGCAGCGTTCTTAATGACCGCGGTCGTTACGAGCAGTACTTC. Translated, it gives CSVLNDRGRYEQYF.